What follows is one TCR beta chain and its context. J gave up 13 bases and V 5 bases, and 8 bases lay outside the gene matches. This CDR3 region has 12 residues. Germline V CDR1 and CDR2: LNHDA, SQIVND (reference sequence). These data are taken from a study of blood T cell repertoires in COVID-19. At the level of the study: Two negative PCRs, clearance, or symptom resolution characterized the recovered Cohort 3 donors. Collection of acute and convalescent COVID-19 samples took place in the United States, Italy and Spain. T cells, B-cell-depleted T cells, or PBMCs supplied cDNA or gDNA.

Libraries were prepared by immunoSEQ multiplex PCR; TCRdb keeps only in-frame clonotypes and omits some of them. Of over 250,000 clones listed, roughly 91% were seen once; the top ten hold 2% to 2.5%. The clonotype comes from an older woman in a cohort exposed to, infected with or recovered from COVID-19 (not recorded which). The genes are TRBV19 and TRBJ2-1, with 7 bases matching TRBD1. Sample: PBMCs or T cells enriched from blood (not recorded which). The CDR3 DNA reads TGTGCCAGTAGTTTCCGACAGGGACCCCAGTTCTTC. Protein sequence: CASSFRQGPQFF. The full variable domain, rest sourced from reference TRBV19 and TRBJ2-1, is DGGITQSPKYLFRKEGQNVTLSCEQNLNHDAMYWYRQDPGQGLRLIYYSQIVNDFQKGDIAEGYSVSREKKESFPLTVTSAQKNPTAFYLCASSFRQGPQFFGPGTRLTVL.